The sequence of this T cell receptor (beta chain) was determined in a study of regulatory T cells. Study observations and caveats: Hydrophobic residues at CDR3 positions 6 and 7 were enriched in conventional CD4+ T cells of CD3G-deficient patients.

The PCR used 52 TRBV and 13 TRBJ primers. TCRdb's table, derived via immunoSEQ multiplex PCR, lists solely in-frame clones and lacks some. The sample contains 32,000 or so clones, about nine tenths of which appear only once. This CDR3 has 11 amino acids. Germline values: CDR1 SNHLY, CDR2 FYNNEI. The V end lost 5 bases, the J end lost 7 bases, and 8 bases lay between the germline ends. A note on this clone: The target antigen is unknown. Other DNA sequences in this specimen translate into the identical CDR3.

Sorting split CD4+ cells into CD25-high CD127-low Tregs and CD25-low CD127-high conventional T cells. Sequencing was done on a sample of conventional CD4+ T cells sorted from blood. The clonotype was recovered from a person aged 18-30 years with CD3G deficiency. This chain uses TRBV2 with TRBJ1-1; maybe TRBD1 (5 bases). The CDR3 bases are TGTGCCAGCAGTTATGACAGTGAAGCTTTCTTT. Residues: CASSYDSEAFF.